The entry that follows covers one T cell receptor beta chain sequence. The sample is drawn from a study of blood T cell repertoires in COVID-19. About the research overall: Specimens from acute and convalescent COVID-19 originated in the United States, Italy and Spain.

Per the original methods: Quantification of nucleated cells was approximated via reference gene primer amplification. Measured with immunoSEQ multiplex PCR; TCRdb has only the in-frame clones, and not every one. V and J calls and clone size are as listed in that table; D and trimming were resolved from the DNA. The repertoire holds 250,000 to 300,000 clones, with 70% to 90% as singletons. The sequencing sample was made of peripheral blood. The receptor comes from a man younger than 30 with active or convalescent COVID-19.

This CDR3 reads CASSSYLTGERLETQYF. Here the CDR3 DNA reads TGTGCCAGCAGCTCCTACTTGACAGGGGAGCGTTTAGAAACCCAGTACTTC. The chain combines TRBV5-6 with TRBJ2-5, with 8 bases that match TRBD1. There are 17 residues in the CDR3. Germline-derived CDR1 and CDR2 are SGHDT and YYEEEE. With V trimmed by 3 bases and J by 8 bases, 18 bases remained unmatched.